Detailed here is one T cell receptor beta chain. Its antigen is not yet known. The sample holds no much larger clone one base away, and base qualities are not on file. The CDR3 holds 15 amino acids from the cysteine to the phenylalanine. The DNA shown is the 45-base CDR3, in frame from base 1. CDR1 and CDR2, per the germline V gene, are SGDLS and YYNGEE. Unmatched junction bases come to 10, with V trimmed by 2 bases and J by 5 bases. The cohort was made up of several hundred healthy bone marrow donors. At the time of sampling, all cohort members were nominally healthy, though unrecorded immune exposures were likely present. The donor tested CMV seronegative and was one of the 352 seronegative cohort members. A peripheral blood sample was provided by each donor, and peripheral blood mononuclear cells were used for TCR beta sequencing. The Qiagen DNeasy Blood Extraction Kit was used to extract genomic DNA from the blood cell samples.

The data were obtained in a study of cytomegalovirus exposure and HLA in healthy donors (dated by TCRdb to the late 2010s). For context, the study as a whole: An earlier analysis of several hundred of the donors reported about 300 Gb of sequence data and 90 million to 120 million unique TCR beta sequences obtained from roughly 180 million T cells. Among some 410 genotyped donors of the cohort, an average of approximately 200,000 unique TCR beta nucleotide sequences was sequenced per donor, of which about 20% were non-productive. To decide whether each TCR beta V gene segment behaved as functional or pseudogenic, an earlier analysis of several hundred of the donors relied on high-throughput TCR beta sequencing. Alongside the repertoire data, information on donor age, sex, ethnicity and CMV serostatus was compiled. In a later analysis, previously published TCR beta repertoires from 670 or so donors were re-analyzed and high-resolution HLA genotyping was added so that TCR occurrence patterns could be studied. Rather than drawing on any new phenotypic data, the later analysis identified candidate immune exposures from TCR beta sequences and the way those sequences occurred across donors. The study used immunosequencing to profile the T cell repertoires of 666 subjects and linked those repertoires to cytomegalovirus serostatus. In addition to the first cohort of 666 subjects, a separate validation cohort of 120 different subjects was used. An early release that covered approximately 600 HLA-typed donors contained around 330 gigabases of sequencing data and tens of millions of unique TCR sequences. Typing coverage varied by locus: roughly 629-640 donors for A, B, C, DRB1 and DQB1; around 560 for DQA1; about 600 for DPA1; approximately 450 for DPB1. Class I and class II HLA loci were covered by the typing at four-digit resolution. To predict cytomegalovirus infection status, the study combined high-throughput TCR immunosequencing, statistical association of individual TCRs with disease status, and machine learning. Roughly five DR-DQ haplotypes were handled as single units for association and clustering because linkage in the cohort was strong. Genome-wide SNP genotypes for about 65% of the roughly 670 donors were used in a later genetic analysis, which treated that subset as a discovery cohort. The study was designed to test whether signatures of past pathogen exposure could be identified by cataloging public T cell receptors. All discovery cohort repertoires had been generated on a single sequencing platform. The genetic ancestry cluster associated with self-reported Caucasian donors included 81% of the roughly 410 genotyped donors. Study-level results and caveats: In a later analysis, TCR association rates were found to vary across HLA loci, with the most associated TCRs seen for DRB1 alleles and the fewest for HLA-C alleles. The only immune exposure information available for the cohort was CMV serostatus. A later genetic analysis associated a missense DCLRE1C variant with V-gene and J-gene trimming of TCR beta chains, and an independent cohort replicated the association. A later analysis reported that several top co-occurrence clusters appeared linked to parvovirus B19, influenza, CMV and Epstein-Barr virus. In an earlier analysis of around 600 of the donors, most TCR beta V segments appeared in productive rearrangements about 87% or about 30% of the time, broadly matching IMGT annotations. In this cohort, only TCR beta chains were sequenced, and detectable features were limited by the absence of alpha or paired-chain data. Strong co-occurrence of HLA alleles, especially DR and DQ, made assigning TCR associations to individual alleles difficult. A later analysis found that most CMV-associated TCR beta chains appeared HLA-restricted, with HLA associations seemingly driven largely by CMV exposure. Correlated functional status among segregating V segments might reflect linkage disequilibrium, but an unknown experimental factor could not be ruled out. About 15 rarely observed V segments, including chromosome 9 orphons, were excluded from the earlier analysis of approximately 500 of the donors because counts were too low. Sequencing depth was assumed to be roughly uniform across donors in the presence/absence analyses, though that assumption may not hold. A later analysis found that HLA-associated TCR beta chains were more clonally expanded and had lower generation probabilities than equally common non-associated chains. In both the original and validation cohorts, the classifier was reported to diagnose cytomegalovirus status with high specificity and sensitivity. A further reported finding was that TCR beta sequences accurately predicted the HLA-A and HLA-B alleles for most subjects in the first cohort. Most TCR sequences were observed very rarely across donors, whereas some public TCRs were present in many individuals. In a later genetic analysis, fewer N-insertions in productive TCRs were reported among donors in an Asian-associated ancestry cluster than the approximately 710-donor mean. A total of some 180 TCR beta chains were listed by the study as associated with cytomegalovirus. Specific HLA alleles were associated with 18,000 or so TCR beta sequences at a false discovery rate of 0.05 in a later analysis. A cluster of highly shared sequence variants was judged likely to represent a technical artifact of the sequencing pipeline. Because HLA typing was missing for some donors at each locus, association tests included only the typed subset. In vitro tests confirmed that a few of the cytomegalovirus-associated TCR beta chains recognize cytomegalovirus antigens. Some IMGT-functional V segments, including TRBV6-2 and TRBV6-3, could not be told apart with the 87-base-pair reads, so those segments were excluded. The authors suggested that the approach could potentially be extended to other disease states and immunological phenotypes.

The library was obtained by the immunoSEQ multiplex PCR assay. A mixture of 60 forward primers for TCR Vbeta segments and 13 reverse primers for TCR Jbeta segments was used in the multiplex PCR. A multiplex PCR assay on genomic DNA amplified the CDR3 region of rearranged TCR beta genes. On the Illumina HiSeq System, the amplified TCR beta libraries were sequenced as 87-base-pair reads. Per the original workflow: A later analysis counted approximately 74 million unique TCR beta chains across the 690 or so repertoires, and approximately 11 million of these chains were shared by at least two donors. A nearest-neighbor algorithm error-corrected the raw reads and collapsed the reads into unique sequences, merging closely related sequences to remove PCR and sequencing errors. V, D and J gene segments were assigned by aligning CDR3 sequences to IMGT reference sequences. For a sequence to be retained, at least a six-nucleotide match to both a V gene segment and a J gene segment was required. Rearrangements were called productive when the CDR3 lacked stop codons and stayed in frame with V and J; all others were non-productive. Following IMGT convention, CDR3 was defined as the stretch from the second conserved V-encoded cysteine up to the conserved J-encoded phenylalanine. The earlier analysis of around 640 of the donors excluded sequences that lacked an unambiguous match to a single V gene segment. An earlier analysis of 450 to 650 of the donors called V segments functional above 56.7% productive rearrangements and segregating when the between-donor standard deviation exceeded 5%. A statistical classification framework was developed to diagnose cytomegalovirus status using the catalog of TCR beta chain sequences. In a later analysis, V and J genes were assigned by comparing TCR nucleotide sequences against IMGT/GENE-DB human TR gene sequences. The TCRdist pipeline was used in a later analysis to assign CDR3 sequences and most-parsimonious VDJ recombination scenarios. In a later analysis, every TCR beta chain was defined by the combination of its CDR3 amino acid sequence and its V-gene family, and reads without a unique V-gene family were dropped. As a way to deal with suspected cross-contamination and a sequencing artifact, a later analysis dropped 450 to 700 nucleotide sequences that were highly shared and had low generation probability. For each public chain, a later analysis derived a clonal expansion index from normalized ranks of inferred template counts within each repertoire. In a later analysis, generation probabilities were computed using a VDJ recombination model fitted to out-of-frame rearrangements, and the results were checked against IGoR. In a later analysis, hypergeometric tests were used to score TCR-TCR, TCR-HLA and TCR-CMV co-occurrence, with a repertoire-size bias correction applied to TCR pairs. To estimate false discovery rates, a later analysis permuted the HLA or CMV assignments 20 times. In a later analysis, co-occurring TCRs were grouped with DBSCAN, and TCRdist sequence similarity was added when clustering was performed within HLA-allele-positive subsets. For co-occurrence clustering, repertoires with fewer than 30,000 or more than 120,000 public chains were excluded, along with a handful of repertoires with anomalous nucleotide sharing. Here the immuneACCESS table is served through TCRdb, limited to in-frame sequences with V and J called. Missing clones are a known gap in these copies; in checked studies unresolved V genes cover under half, and the rest lacks a known reason. That table supplies the V and J calls and clone size; D and trimming were determined from the DNA. The sample table records roughly 290,000 clones; 80% to 90% of these occur just once. The ten most abundant clones make up less than 2.5% of the sample.

The clonotype originates from a woman between 18 and 30 years old in good health and CMV-seronegative. The chain links TRBV9 with TRBJ2-7, with 7 central nucleotides matching TRBD1. The sample taken for sequencing was PBMCs. The CDR3 protein is CASSVEGGEGDEQYF. The nucleotides are TGTGCCAGCAGCGTCGAAGGGGGCGAAGGGGACGAGCAGTACTTC.